The 32 T cell receptor beta chains given below trace back to one sample, sequenced in a study of T cell repertoires in cytomegalovirus infection. MiXCR, applied by TCRdb to the reads, yields one record per CDR3 protein. The sample has about 680,000 distinct CDR3 sequences, about 24% seen once; the top ten hold approximately 8.2%. The sample taken for sequencing was CD8+ T cells from PBMCs. All receptors come from a human donor in good health (CMV status not recorded). Some clones in this sample may be carry-over from other donors' samples.

There are a few counts of this clonotype. The J gene is TRBJ2-3, the V gene TRBV12-3 or TRBV12-4; TRBD2 matches 9 bases. Trimming at V came to 5 bases and at J to 2 bases, leaving 5 bases not matched to a gene. CDR3 length equals 15 residues. The CDR3 nucleotides are TGTGCCAGCAGTAGGGCGGGGGGGGTCACAGATACGCAGTATTTT. Its translation: CASSRAGGVTDTQYF.

At least ten counts were recorded for this clonotype. The CDR3 nucleotides read TGTGCCAGCAGCTTAGCGGGACTAGCGGGGGTAGAGACCCAGTACTTC. Protein: CASSLAGLAGVETQYF. The V and J genes are TRBV7-2 and TRBJ2-5, with TRBD2 matching over 14 bases. Trimming cost V 0 bases and J 4 bases; bases outside gene matches: 1. The CDR3 spans 16 residues. Germline V gene lookup returns CDR1 SGHTA and CDR2 FQGNSA.

This clonotype was observed many times. The chain recombines TRBV2 with TRBJ1-1; D call uncertain. V gave up 6 bases and J gave up 1 base, with 6 bases separating them. The CDR3 spans 12 residues. Germline V gene lookup returns CDR1 SNHLY and CDR2 FYNNEI. The CDR3, as DNA: TGTGCCAGCAGGCGGGGGAACACTGAAGCTTTCTTT. Its translation: CASRRGNTEAFF.

This chain joins TRBV5-5 and TRBJ2-1; D remains unclear. The V gene's germline CDR1 is SGHKS and CDR2 YYEKEE (reference sequence). The CDR3 totals 13 residues. V dropped 1 base and J dropped 4 bases, with 6 bases sitting between them. The CDR3 loop is CASSLLEYNEQFF. In DNA, the CDR3 is TGTGCCAGCAGCTTGTTAGAATACAATGAGCAGTTCTTC.

This clonotype was detected ten times or more. The chain couples TRBV7-6 to TRBJ2-2, with 7 bases lining up with TRBD2. After removal of 2 bases from V and 7 bases from J, the junction contained 4 bases not matched to a gene. This CDR3 is built from 14 residues. Germline-derived CDR1 and CDR2 are SGHVS and FNYEAQ. The DNA of the CDR3 is TGTGCCAGCAGCTTAAGCGGGACGGGCGGGGAGCTGTTTTTT. Translation: CASSLSGTGGELFF.

The genes are TRBV20-1 and TRBJ2-1; 10 nucleotides match TRBD2. V dropped 5 bases and J dropped 8; count of bases not matched to a gene: 9. Germline-derived CDR1 and CDR2 are DFQATT and SNEGSKA (reference sequence). CDR3 size: 14 residues. The CDR3 region has the DNA TGCAGTGCTGGCCGAGAGCGGGGGGGACATGAGCAGTTCTTC. This codes for CSAGRERGGHEQFF.

The chain has TRBV20-1 and TRBJ2-3; D gene uncertain. V was cut by 0 bases and J by 8 bases, with 6 bases left in between. Germline assignment: CDR1 DFQATT and CDR2 SNEGSKA (reference sequence). The length of the CDR3 is 11 residues. The CDR3 DNA reads as TGCAGTGCTAGAGACTACCTTACGCAGTATTTT. Protein: CSARDYLTQYF.

This clonotype was seen more than once but under ten times. This rearrangement joins TRBV7-9 to TRBJ2-2, with a tentative D call TRBD1 (5 bases). The ends were cut back, 5 bases at V and 1 base at J, with 8 bases in the middle. The V gene's germline CDR1 is SEHNR and CDR2 FQNEAQ (reference sequence). The CDR3 extends over 14 amino acids. DNA for the CDR3: TGTGCCAGCAGCAAAGACAGGAACACCGGGGAGCTGTTTTTT. Amino acids: CASSKDRNTGELFF.

This clonotype has more than one count but fewer than ten. The rearrangement joins TRBV20-1 to TRBJ2-7, with TRBD1 as a possible D gene (6 bases). Germline V lookup: CDR1 DFQATT, CDR2 SNEGSKA (reference sequence). The germline V and J ends were trimmed by 3 bases and 3 bases, with 12 bases remaining between them. The CDR3 runs 13 residues. CDR3 residues: CSARIRGRYEQYV. In nucleotides, the CDR3 is TGCAGTGCTAGGATCAGGGGACGCTACGAGCAGTACGTC.

The rearrangement uses TRBV28 and TRBJ1-5; no reliable D call. V lost 2 bases, J lost 0 bases, and 11 bases lay in between. The V gene's germline CDR1 is MDHEN and CDR2 SYDVKM. The length of the CDR3 is 16 residues. The CDR3 spells CASSLPREGSNQPQHF. In DNA form, the CDR3 reads TGTGCCAGCAGTTTACCCCGGGAGGGTAGCAATCAGCCCCAGCATTTT. Full variable domain (remainder filled in from reference TRBV28 and TRBJ1-5): DVKVTQSSRYLVKRTGEKVFLECVQDMDHENMFWYRQDPGLGLRLIYFSYDVKMKEKGDIPEGYSVSREKKERFSLILESASTNQTSMYLCASSLPREGSNQPQHFGDGTRLSIL.

This clonotype appeared a few times. The chain employs TRBV7-9 and TRBJ1-1; 10 positions match TRBD1. Losses at the gene ends were 5 bases for V and 8 bases for J; bases not matched to a gene: 5. The CDR3 extends over 13 amino acids. In germline, CDR1 is SEHNR, CDR2 FQNEAQ (reference sequence). This chain's CDR3 is CASSLPGQGEAFF. Here the CDR3 DNA reads TGTGCCAGCAGCCTCCCGGGACAGGGGGAAGCTTTCTTT. Filled out from reference TRBV7-9 and TRBJ1-1, the complete variable domain reads DTGVSQNPRHKITKRGQNVTFRCDPISEHNRLYWYRQTLGQGPEFLTYFQNEAQLEKSRLLSDRFSAERPKGSFSTLEIQRTEQGDSAMYLCASSLPGQGEAFFGQGTRLTVV.

This chain uses TRBV20-1 with TRBJ1-5, with D uncertain. Between the trimmed V and J ends, which lost 1 base and 3 bases, there was a span of 19 bases. Germline V lookup: CDR1 DFQATT, CDR2 SNEGSKA (reference sequence). The CDR3 has 17 residues. The CDR3 DNA sequence: TGCAGTGCTAGAGGACCTGTCGGCGGGATTATCAATCAGCCCCAGCATTTT. Amino acid sequence: CSARGPVGGIINQPQHF.

This rearrangement joins TRBV29-1 to TRBJ2-2; 11 bases fit TRBD1. The CDR3 consists of 15 residues. Germline V gene lookup returns CDR1 SQVTM and CDR2 ANQGSEA. V was pared by 6 bases and J by 6 bases, with 9 bases of the junction left unmatched. CDR3 sequence reads: CSVLSGTGGPGELFF. CDR3 nucleotides: TGCAGCGTCCTTTCCGGGACAGGGGGGCCCGGGGAGCTGTTTTTT.

This rearrangement joins TRBV6-5 to TRBJ1-4, with a possible D match to TRBD1 (6 bases). This CDR3 is built from 13 residues. Germline V gene lookup returns CDR1 MNHEY and CDR2 SVGAGI. Trimming pared 5 bases from V and 12 bases from J, leaving 16 bases between. CDR3 nucleotide sequence: TGTGCCAGCAGTCCGGGACATGGTGGAGAACTGTTTTTT. This codes for CASSPGHGGELFF.

V usage is TRBV27 and J usage is TRBJ1-5; unclear D gene. The germline CDR1 and CDR2 sequences are MNHEY and SMNVEV (reference sequence). The V gene lost 0 bases and the J gene lost 4 bases, with 10 bases spanning the gap. The CDR3 has 15 residues. The CDR3 spells CASSLSVRGNQPQHF. CDR3 DNA sequence: TGTGCCAGCAGTTTATCGGTCCGAGGGAATCAGCCCCAGCATTTT.

The chain recombines TRBV7-9 with TRBJ2-1; TRBD2 is a possible D gene (6 bases). Germline values: CDR1 SEHNR, CDR2 FQNEAQ (reference sequence). V lost 4 bases to trimming and J lost 9 bases, with 13 bases between them. This CDR3 is 13 amino acids long. This chain's CDR3 is CASSSPGGLEQFF. The CDR3 DNA reads TGTGCCAGCAGCTCGCCCGGGGGTCTTGAGCAGTTCTTC.

The rearrangement uses TRBV7-9 and TRBJ1-1; 7 nucleotides agree with TRBD1. The length of the CDR3 is 16 residues. Germline trimming cut 4 bases from V and 2 bases from J; bases unmatched to any gene: 10. CDR1 is SEHNR, CDR2 FQNEAQ, per germline (reference sequence). Written as DNA, the CDR3 is TGTGCCAGCAGCTCCAATTGGAGAGGGGGCAACACTGAAGCTTTCTTT. This sequence encodes CASSSNWRGGNTEAFF.

Ten or more counts support this clonotype. The rearrangement links TRBV6-2 or TRBV6-3 to TRBJ2-7, with 9 positions matching TRBD1. Trimming cost V 0 bases and J 0 bases; bases outside gene matches: 3. The germline V gene has CDR1 MNHEY and CDR2 SVGEGT. There are 16 residues in the CDR3. CDR3 DNA sequence: TGTGCCAGCAGTTACTCGAACAGGGGGCTCTCCTACGAGCAGTACGTC. Encoded protein: CASSYSNRGLSYEQYV.

The genes are TRBV19 and TRBJ2-2, with D uncertain. Germline lookup yields CDR1 LNHDA and CDR2 SQIVND (reference sequence). V lost 10 bases to trimming and J lost 1 base, with 7 bases between them. The CDR3 is 12 residues long. The chain's CDR3 is CATVKNTGELFF. The CDR3 region has the DNA TGTGCCACCGTGAAGAACACCGGGGAGCTGTTTTTT.

This clonotype was seen at least ten times. The gene calls are TRBV6-1 and TRBJ2-1, with D possibly matching TRBD2 (6 bases). The V end was cut by 3 bases, the J end by 1 base, with 13 bases between. The CDR3 is 16 residues long. The germline CDR1 and CDR2 sequences are MNHNS and SASEGT. This CDR3 reads CASSERRGSSYNEQFF. CDR3 nucleotide sequence: TGTGCCAGCAGTGAGCGGCGGGGAAGTTCCTACAATGAGCAGTTCTTC.

The chain has TRBV5-1 and TRBJ2-2, with D possibly matching TRBD1 (5 bases). V lost 2 bases and J lost 1, with 9 bases in between. The germline CDR1 and CDR2 sequences are SGHRS and YFSETQ. The CDR3 has 15 amino acids. CDR3 DNA: TGCGCCAGCAGCTTTTCCAGGGAGAACACCGGGGAGCTGTTTTTT. Translation: CASSFSRENTGELFF.

This clonotype was counted ten times or more. The chain uses TRBV12-3 or TRBV12-4 and TRBJ1-1, with unresolved D. The ends were cut back, 7 bases at V and 1 base at J, with 13 bases in the middle. The CDR3 spans 14 residues. CDR3: CASTSHGPNTEAFF. The CDR3 DNA is TGTGCCAGCACTTCTCACGGGCCGAACACTGAAGCTTTCTTT.

The gene calls are TRBV20-1 and TRBJ2-3; maybe TRBD2 (6 bases). In germline, CDR1 is DFQATT, CDR2 SNEGSKA (reference sequence). V lost 6 bases and J lost 1, with 20 bases in between. This CDR3 has 16 residues. The CDR3 DNA is TGCAGTGCCCTGGGGCGCAAGGAGGGTGGCACAGATACGCAGTATTTT. Amino acid sequence: CSALGRKEGGTDTQYF.

As concerns this clonotype: This may be a read error: a much more frequent sequence differs by one nucleotide. This chain links TRBV2 with TRBJ2-1; 13 bases are a match to TRBD2. This CDR3 spans 19 amino acids. Germline CDR1 SNHLY, CDR2 FYNNEI. In DNA, the CDR3 is TGTGCCAGCAGTCCAAGACTAGCGGGGGGTCTGAGCTCCTACAATGGGCAGTTCTTC. It specifies CASSPRLAGGLSSYNGQFF.

This clonotype was counted between two and nine times. The rearrangement links TRBV6-5 to TRBJ2-1; the match to TRBD2 covers 10 bases. The CDR3 has 15 residues. V gave up 2 bases and J gave up 5 bases; unmatched junction bases: 3. Germline CDR1 is MNHEY and CDR2 is SVGAGI. This chain's CDR3 is CASSYASGGNNEQFF. Here the CDR3 DNA reads TGTGCCAGCAGTTACGCTAGCGGGGGAAACAATGAGCAGTTCTTC.

J is TRBJ2-1 and V is TRBV2; 10 bases line up with TRBD2. The CDR3 loop spans 15 amino acids. Germline V CDR1 and CDR2: SNHLY, FYNNEI. With 7 bases clipped from V and 2 bases from J, the junction kept 5 bases outside the gene matches. The CDR3 protein is CASTLTSGAYNEQFF. In DNA form, the CDR3 reads TGTGCCAGCACCTTAACTAGCGGGGCCTACAATGAGCAGTTCTTC. Looking up the rest from reference TRBV2 and TRBJ2-1 gives the full variable domain: EPEVTQTPSHQVTQMGQEVILRCVPISNHLYFYWYRQILGQKVEFLVSFYNNEISEKSEIFDDQFSVERPDGSNFTLKIRSTKLEDSAMYFCASTLTSGAYNEQFFGPGTRLTVL.

The chain uses TRBV7-9 and TRBJ2-7, with TRBD1 matching over 7 bases. Germline V gene lookup returns CDR1 SEHNR and CDR2 FQNEAQ (reference sequence). Unmatched junction bases numbered 4, after V lost 8 bases and J lost 0 bases. The CDR3 is 13 amino acids. CDR3 sequence reads: CASRTGSSYEQYF. The DNA for the CDR3 is TGTGCCAGCCGGACAGGAAGCTCCTACGAGCAGTACTTC.

The rearrangement uses TRBV5-1 and TRBJ1-3; 9 bases fit TRBD1. The ends lost 4 bases at V and 8 bases at J; junction bases unmatched: 7. From germline, CDR1 is SGHRS and CDR2 YFSETQ. The CDR3 is 14 residues long. This chain's CDR3 is CASSPWTGEDTIYF. In nucleotides, the CDR3 is TGCGCCAGCAGCCCTTGGACAGGGGAAGACACCATATATTTT.

The chain joins TRBV2 to TRBJ2-3, with 8 nucleotides matching TRBD2. V trimming: 4 bases; J trimming: 5 bases; junction bases outside the gene matches: 8. Germline assignment: CDR1 SNHLY and CDR2 FYNNEI. CDR3 size: 15 residues. The CDR3 reads CASSVSRGGGDTQYF. The CDR3 DNA sequence: TGTGCCAGCAGTGTCTCCCGGGGGGGCGGAGATACGCAGTATTTT.

This clonotype showed up many times. For the CDR3, the DNA is TGTGCCAGCAGCTTAGAGGAAGGGGACGTTCGCTACAATGAGCAGTTCTTC. The encoded protein is CASSLEEGDVRYNEQFF. The chain joins TRBV7-6 to TRBJ2-1, with D perhaps given as TRBD1 or TRBD2 (5 bases each). Germline V gene lookup returns CDR1 SGHVS and CDR2 FNYEAQ. There are 17 residues in the CDR3. V lost 1 base and J lost 3, with 16 bases in between. The full variable domain, its missing parts supplied by reference TRBV7-6 and TRBJ2-1, is GAGVSQSPRYKVTKRGQDVALRCDPISGHVSLYWYRQALGQGPEFLTYFNYEAQQDKSGLPNDRFSAERPEGSISTLTIQRTEQRDSAMYRCASSLEEGDVRYNEQFFGPGTRLTVL.

Comment on this clonotype: One end of the junction varies from germline; a read error may be responsible. The chain recombines TRBV28 with TRBJ2-6; D is perhaps TRBD2 (6 bases). Germline V gene sequence: CDR1 MDHEN, CDR2 SYDVKM. The CDR3 is made up of 17 amino acids. The CDR3 region has the DNA TGTGCCAGCAGTTTCCCTACCTCGGAGGGCGGGGACAACGTCCTGACTTTC. This sequence encodes CASSFPTSEGGDNVLTF.

This clonotype came up many times. The rearrangement uses TRBV28 and TRBJ2-1; 10 bases are shared with TRBD1. CDR3 size: 16 residues. Unmatched junction bases numbered 8, after V lost 7 bases and J lost 2 bases. Germline V CDR1 and CDR2: MDHEN, SYDVKM. The CDR3 DNA follows: TGTGCCAGCACCGCCTCGGGGACAGGGGCCTACAATGAGCAGTTCTTC. Protein sequence: CASTASGTGAYNEQFF.